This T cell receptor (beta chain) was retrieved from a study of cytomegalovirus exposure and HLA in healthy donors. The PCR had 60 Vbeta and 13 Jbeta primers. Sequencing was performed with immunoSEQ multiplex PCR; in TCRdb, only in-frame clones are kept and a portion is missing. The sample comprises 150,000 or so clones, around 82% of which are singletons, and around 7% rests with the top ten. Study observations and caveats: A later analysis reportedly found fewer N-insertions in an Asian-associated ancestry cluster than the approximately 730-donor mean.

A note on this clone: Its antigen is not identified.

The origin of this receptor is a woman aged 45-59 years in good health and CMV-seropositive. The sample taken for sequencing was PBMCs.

CDR3 in DNA: TGCAGCGTTGAAGATCAGGGAGGACTACTGTTTTTT. Its protein product is CSVEDQGGLLFF. The gene calls are TRBV29-1 and TRBJ1-4, with a possible D match to TRBD1 (5 bases). The germline V gene encodes CDR1 SQVTM and CDR2 ANQGSEA. The V gene lost 0 bases and the J gene lost 13 bases, with 12 bases spanning the gap. The CDR3 covers 12 residues. Full variable domain (remainder filled in from reference TRBV29-1 and TRBJ1-4): SAVISQKPSRDICQRGTSLTIQCQVDSQVTMMFWYRQQPGQSLTLIATANQGSEATYESGFVIDKFPISRPNLTFSTLTVSNMSPEDSSIYLCSVEDQGGLLFFGSGTQLSVL.